This entry describes one T cell receptor beta chain. Its antigen is unknown. This record belongs to a study of shared clonotypes between healthy human individuals. Study details: A couple of female and a few male donors aged 18 to 49 were enrolled. The study's findings and limits: It was expected that sequencing depth would affect clonotype sharing among donors.

The table came from immunoSEQ multiplex PCR; TCRdb's copy has only in-frame clones and leaves some out. The sample carries around 500,000 clones, around 73% recorded once. Only Caucasian adults living in Nashville, Tennessee served as donors. Unsorted samples, those not sorted, used 84 million or so PBMCs for genomic DNA. In germline, CDR1 is MDHEN, CDR2 SYDVKM. The V gene end was trimmed by 6 bases and the J gene end by 2 bases; junction bases not matched to a gene: 4. The CDR3 contains 14 residues. The specimen was PBMCs. V and J are TRBV28 and TRBJ2-7; 10 nucleotides line up with TRBD1. The receptor's source is a woman in her 40s in good health. Some clones in this sample may be carry-over from other donors' samples. Written as DNA, the CDR3 is TGTGCCAGCAGGGGGACAGGGGAGCCCTACGAGCAGTACTTC. This translates into CASRGTGEPYEQYF.